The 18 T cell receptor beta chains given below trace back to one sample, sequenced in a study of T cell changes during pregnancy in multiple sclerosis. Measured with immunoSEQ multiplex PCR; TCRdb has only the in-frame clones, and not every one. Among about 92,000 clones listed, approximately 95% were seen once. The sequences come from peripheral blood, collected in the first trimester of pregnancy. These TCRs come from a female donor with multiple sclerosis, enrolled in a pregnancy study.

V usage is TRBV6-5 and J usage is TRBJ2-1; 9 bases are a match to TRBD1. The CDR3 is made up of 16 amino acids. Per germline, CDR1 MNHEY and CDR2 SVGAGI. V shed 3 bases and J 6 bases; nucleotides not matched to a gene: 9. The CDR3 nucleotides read TGTGCCAGCAGTTATTACCTGGGACAGGGCCTCAATGAGCAGTTCTTC. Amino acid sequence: CASSYYLGQGLNEQFF.

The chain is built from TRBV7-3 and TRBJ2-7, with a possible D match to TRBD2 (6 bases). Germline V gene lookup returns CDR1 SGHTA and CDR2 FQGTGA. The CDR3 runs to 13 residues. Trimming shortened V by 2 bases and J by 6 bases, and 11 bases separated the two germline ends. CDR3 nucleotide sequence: TGTGCCAGCAGCTTAGCGGCGGGGTCCGAGCAGTACTTC. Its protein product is CASSLAAGSEQYF. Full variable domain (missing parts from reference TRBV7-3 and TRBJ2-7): GAGVSQTPSNKVTEKGKYVELRCDPISGHTALYWYRQSLGQGPEFLIYFQGTGAADDSGLPNDRFFAVRPEGSVSTLKIQRTERGDSAVYLCASSLAAGSEQYFGPGTRLTVT.

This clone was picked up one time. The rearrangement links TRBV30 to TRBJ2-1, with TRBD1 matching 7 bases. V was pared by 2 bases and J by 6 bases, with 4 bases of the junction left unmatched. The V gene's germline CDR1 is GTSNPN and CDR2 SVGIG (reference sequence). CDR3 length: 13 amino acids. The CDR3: CAWSPGDSNEQFF. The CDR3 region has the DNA TGTGCCTGGAGTCCCGGGGACAGCAATGAGCAGTTCTTC. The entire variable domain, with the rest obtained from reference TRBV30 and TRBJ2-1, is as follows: SQTIHQWPATLVQPVGSPLSLECTVEGTSNPNLYWYRQAAGRGLQLLFYSVGIGQISSEVPQNLSASRPQDRQFILSSKKLLLSDSGFYLCAWSPGDSNEQFFGPGTRLTVL.

The DNA for the CDR3 is TGTGCCAGCAGCGCCGGACTAGCGGGGGGGCTTGTCGGGGAGCTGTTTTTT. It translates to CASSAGLAGGLVGELFF. The chain joins TRBV7-2 to TRBJ2-2; TRBD2 matches at 15 bases. The germline V gene has CDR1 SGHTA and CDR2 FQGNSA. Losses at the gene ends were 5 bases for V and 7 bases for J; bases not matched to a gene: 8. There are 17 residues in the CDR3.

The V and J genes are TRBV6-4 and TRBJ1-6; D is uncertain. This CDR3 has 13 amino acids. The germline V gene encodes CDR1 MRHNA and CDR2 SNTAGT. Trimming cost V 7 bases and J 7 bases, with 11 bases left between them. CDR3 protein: CASNGEENSPLHF. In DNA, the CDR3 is TGTGCCAGCAATGGAGAGGAAAATTCACCCCTCCACTTT.

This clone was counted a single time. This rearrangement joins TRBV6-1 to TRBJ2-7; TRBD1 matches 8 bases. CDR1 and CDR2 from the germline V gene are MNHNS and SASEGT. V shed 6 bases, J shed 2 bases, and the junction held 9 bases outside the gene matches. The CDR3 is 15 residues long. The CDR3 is CASSRTGQGAYEQYF. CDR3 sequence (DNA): TGTGCCAGCAGCCGTACCGGACAGGGAGCCTACGAGCAGTACTTC.

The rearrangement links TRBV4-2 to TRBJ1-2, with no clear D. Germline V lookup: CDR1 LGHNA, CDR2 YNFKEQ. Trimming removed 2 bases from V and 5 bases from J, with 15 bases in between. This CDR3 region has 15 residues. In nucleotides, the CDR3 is TGTGCCAGCAGCCAAAGCATTTACTCGGTGTATGGCTACACCTTC. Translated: CASSQSIYSVYGYTF.

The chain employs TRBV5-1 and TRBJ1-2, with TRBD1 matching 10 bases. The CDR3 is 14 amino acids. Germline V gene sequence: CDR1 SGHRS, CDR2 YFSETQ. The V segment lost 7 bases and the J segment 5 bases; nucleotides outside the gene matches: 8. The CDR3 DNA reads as TGCGCCAGCGAACCAGGGACAGGGGCGTATGGCTACACCTTC. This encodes CASEPGTGAYGYTF.

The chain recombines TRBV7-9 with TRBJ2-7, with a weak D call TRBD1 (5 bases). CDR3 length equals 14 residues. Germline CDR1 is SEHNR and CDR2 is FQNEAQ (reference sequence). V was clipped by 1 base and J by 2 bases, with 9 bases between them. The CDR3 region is CASSLEIGAYEQYF. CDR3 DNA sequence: TGTGCCAGCAGCTTAGAGATAGGGGCCTACGAGCAGTACTTC.

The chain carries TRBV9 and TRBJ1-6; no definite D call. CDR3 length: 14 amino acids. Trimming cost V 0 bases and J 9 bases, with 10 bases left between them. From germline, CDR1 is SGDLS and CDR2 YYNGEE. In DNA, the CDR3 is TGTGCCAGCAGCGTAGCCCTACCAGGTTCACCCCTCCACTTT. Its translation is CASSVALPGSPLHF.

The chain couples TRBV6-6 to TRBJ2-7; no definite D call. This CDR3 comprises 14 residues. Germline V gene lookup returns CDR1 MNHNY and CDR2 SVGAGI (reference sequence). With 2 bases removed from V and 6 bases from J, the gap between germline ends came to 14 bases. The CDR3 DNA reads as TGTGCCAGCAGTTACGGTGAAGTTCCGGGCGAGCAGTACTTC. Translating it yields CASSYGEVPGEQYF.

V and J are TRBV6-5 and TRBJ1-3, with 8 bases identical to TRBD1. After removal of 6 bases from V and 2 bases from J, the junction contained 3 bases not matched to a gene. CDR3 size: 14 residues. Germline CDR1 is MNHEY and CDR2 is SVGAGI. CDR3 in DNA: TGTGCCAGCAGCCGGACAGGGACTGGAAACACCATATATTTT. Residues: CASSRTGTGNTIYF.

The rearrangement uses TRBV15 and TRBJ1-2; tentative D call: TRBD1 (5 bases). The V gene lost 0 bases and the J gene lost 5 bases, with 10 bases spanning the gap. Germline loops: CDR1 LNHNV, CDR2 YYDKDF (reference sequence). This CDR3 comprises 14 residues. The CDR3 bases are TGTGCCACCAGCAGAGAAACACAGGTTTATGGCTACACCTTC. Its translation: CATSRETQVYGYTF.

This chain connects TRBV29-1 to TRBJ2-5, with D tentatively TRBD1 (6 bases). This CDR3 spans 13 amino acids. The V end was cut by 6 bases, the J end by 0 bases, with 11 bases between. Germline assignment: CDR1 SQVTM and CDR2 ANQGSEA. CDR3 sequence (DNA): TGCAGCGTCGGGACATCCTACCAAGAGACCCAGTACTTC. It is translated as CSVGTSYQETQYF.

The CDR3 loop reads CAISRQDETAYNEQFF. CDR3 DNA sequence: TGTGCCATCAGTCGACAGGACGAAACGGCCTACAATGAGCAGTTCTTC. The chain combines TRBV10-3 with TRBJ2-1; tentative D call: TRBD1 (6 bases). This CDR3 has 16 amino acids. Deletions cut 5 bases from V and 2 bases from J, with 16 bases between. The V gene's germline CDR1 is ENHRY and CDR2 SYGVKD.

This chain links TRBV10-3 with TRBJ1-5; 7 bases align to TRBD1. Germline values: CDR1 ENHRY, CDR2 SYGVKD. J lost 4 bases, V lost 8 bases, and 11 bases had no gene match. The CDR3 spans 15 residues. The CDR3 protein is CAIGYRGIENQPQHF. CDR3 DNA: TGTGCCATCGGATACAGGGGAATAGAGAATCAGCCCCAGCATTTT.

The CDR3 here is CASKTTDFSGELFF. CDR3 sequence (DNA): TGTGCCAGCAAAACGACAGACTTTTCCGGGGAGCTGTTTTTT. The V and J genes are TRBV5-4 and TRBJ2-2, with D tentatively TRBD1 (5 bases). From germline, CDR1 is SGHNT and CDR2 YYREEE (reference sequence). CDR3 size: 14 residues. Trimming shortened V by 6 bases and J by 6 bases, and 15 bases separated the two germline ends.

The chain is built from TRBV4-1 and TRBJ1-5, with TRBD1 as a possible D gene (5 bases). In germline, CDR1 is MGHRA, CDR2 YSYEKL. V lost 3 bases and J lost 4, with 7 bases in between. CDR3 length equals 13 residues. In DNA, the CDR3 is TGCGCCAGCAGCCACGACAGAAATCAGCCCCAGCATTTT. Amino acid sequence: CASSHDRNQPQHF.